The 5 T cell receptor beta chains below come from one sample, sequenced in a study of beta chain features in type 1 diabetes (dated by TCRdb to the late 2010s). Beyond this particular receptor, the publication reports: In all four CD4+ subsets, TCRB CDR3 length was moderately but significantly shorter in type 1 diabetes patients.

Library method: the immunoSEQ multiplex PCR assay. The entire isolated RNA was reverse transcribed using the High Capacity cDNA Reverse Transcription Kit, and thus expressed TCRB transcripts were sequenced. This is the immuneACCESS table as TCRdb keeps it, with only in-frame sequences that have V and J called. A part of the clones is gone; compared with another copy, unresolved V genes explain less than half, and the rest is unexplained. In this sample the table shows roughly 140,000 clones, approximately 10% of which occur a single time. The biggest ten clones account for roughly 0.45% of the sample. No antigens are known for them. The sequenced material came from central memory CD4+ T cells from blood. These receptors came from a man aged 25-45 years with type 1 diabetes.

This clone was seen a few times. V is TRBV2 and J is TRBJ1-2; D perhaps matches TRBD1 (5 bases). From germline, CDR1 is SNHLY and CDR2 FYNNEI. This CDR3 has 16 residues. The V end was cut by 1 base, the J end by 4 bases, with 16 bases between. CDR3 sequence reads: CASSEVGRGNIYGYTF. CDR3 in DNA: TGTGCCAGCAGTGAAGTCGGCCGGGGGAATATCTATGGCTACACCTTC.

As concerns this clone: One junction end does not reproduce the germline sequence, and a read error may be involved. The chain links TRBV29-1 to TRBJ2-1; no clear D gene. CDR3 length: 10 amino acids. Germline values: CDR1 SQVTM, CDR2 ANQGSEA. The CDR3 here is CSAELNEQFF. The CDR3 coding sequence is TGCAGCGCTGAACTCAATGAGCAGTTCTTC.

The chain carries TRBV7-2 and TRBJ2-3; 7 nucleotides line up with TRBD1. CDR3 length equals 14 residues. The J segment lost 5 bases and the V segment lost 5 bases, leaving 7 bases of the junction unmatched. From germline, CDR1 is SGHTA and CDR2 FQGNSA. CDR3 DNA: TGTGCCAGCAGCCCCGGGACAGAAAGAGATACGCAGTATTTT. Its protein is CASSPGTERDTQYF.

V usage is TRBV30 and J usage is TRBJ1-3; D gene unclear. Per germline, CDR1 GTSNPN and CDR2 SVGIG (reference sequence). Deletions cut 5 bases from V and 0 bases from J, with 11 bases between. CDR3 length equals 14 residues. CDR3 bases: TGTGCCTGGGGAGCGGCTCGCTCTGGAAACACCATATATTTT. Protein: CAWGAARSGNTIYF.

The sample holds a few counts of this clone. The chain combines TRBV28 with TRBJ2-1; 9 bases fit TRBD2. J lost 2 bases, V lost 7 bases, and 0 bases had no gene match. From germline, CDR1 is MDHEN and CDR2 SYDVKM. The CDR3 spans 13 residues. As DNA, the CDR3 is TGTGCCAGCACTAGCGGGGCCTACAATGAGCAGTTCTTC. This gives the protein CASTSGAYNEQFF.